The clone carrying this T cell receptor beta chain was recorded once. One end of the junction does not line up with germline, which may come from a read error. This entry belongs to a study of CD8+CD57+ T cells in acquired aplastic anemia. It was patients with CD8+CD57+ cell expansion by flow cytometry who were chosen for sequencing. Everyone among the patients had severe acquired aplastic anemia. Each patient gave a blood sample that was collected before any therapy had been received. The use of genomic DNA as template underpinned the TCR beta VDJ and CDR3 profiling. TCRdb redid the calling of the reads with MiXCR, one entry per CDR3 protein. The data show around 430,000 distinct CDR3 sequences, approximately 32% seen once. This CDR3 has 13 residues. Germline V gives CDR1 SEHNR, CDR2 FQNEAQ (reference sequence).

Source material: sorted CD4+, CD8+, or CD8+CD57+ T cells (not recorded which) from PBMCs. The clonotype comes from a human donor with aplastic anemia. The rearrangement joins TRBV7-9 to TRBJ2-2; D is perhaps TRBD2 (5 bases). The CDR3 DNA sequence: TGCGCCAGCAGCCGTGGGGAGACCGGGGAGCTGTTTTTT. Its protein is CASSRGETGELFF.